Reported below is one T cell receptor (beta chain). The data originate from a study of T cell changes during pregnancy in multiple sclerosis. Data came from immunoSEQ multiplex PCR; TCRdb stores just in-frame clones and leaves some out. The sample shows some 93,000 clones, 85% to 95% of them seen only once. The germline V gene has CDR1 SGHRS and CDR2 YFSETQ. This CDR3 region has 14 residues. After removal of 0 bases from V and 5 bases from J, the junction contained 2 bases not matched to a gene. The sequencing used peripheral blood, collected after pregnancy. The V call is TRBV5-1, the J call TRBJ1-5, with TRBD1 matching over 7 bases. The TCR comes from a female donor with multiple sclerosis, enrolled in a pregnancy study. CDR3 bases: TGCGCCAGCAGCTTGGCCCAGGGGGATCAGCCCCAGCATTTT. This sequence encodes CASSLAQGDQPQHF.